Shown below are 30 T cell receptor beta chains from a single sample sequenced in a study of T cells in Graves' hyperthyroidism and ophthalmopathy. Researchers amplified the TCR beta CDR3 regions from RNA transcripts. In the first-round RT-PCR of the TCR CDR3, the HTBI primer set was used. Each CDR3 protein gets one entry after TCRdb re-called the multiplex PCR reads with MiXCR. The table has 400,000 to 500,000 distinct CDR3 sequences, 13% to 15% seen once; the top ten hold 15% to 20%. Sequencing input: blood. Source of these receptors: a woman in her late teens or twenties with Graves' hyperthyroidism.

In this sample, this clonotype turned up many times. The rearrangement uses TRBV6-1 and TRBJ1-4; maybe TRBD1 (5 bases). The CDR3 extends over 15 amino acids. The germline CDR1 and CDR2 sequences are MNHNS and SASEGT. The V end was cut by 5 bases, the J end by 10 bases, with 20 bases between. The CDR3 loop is CASSYLSTTAGKLFF. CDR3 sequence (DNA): TGTGCCAGCAGTTACCTCTCGACGACAGCTGGAAAACTGTTTTTT.

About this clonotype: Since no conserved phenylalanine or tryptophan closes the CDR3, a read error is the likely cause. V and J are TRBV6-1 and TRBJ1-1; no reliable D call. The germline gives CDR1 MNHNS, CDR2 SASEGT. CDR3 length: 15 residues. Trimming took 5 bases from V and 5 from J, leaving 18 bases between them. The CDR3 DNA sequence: TGTGCCAGCAGTCGACCCGGCCGGGTGGGAACTGAAGCTTTCCTT. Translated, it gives CASSRPGRVGTEAFL.

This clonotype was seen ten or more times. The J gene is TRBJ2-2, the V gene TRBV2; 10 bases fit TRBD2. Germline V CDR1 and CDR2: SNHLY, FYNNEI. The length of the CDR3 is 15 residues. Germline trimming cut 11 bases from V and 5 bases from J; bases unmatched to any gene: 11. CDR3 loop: CAAAEREGPTGELFF. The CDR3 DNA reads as TGTGCCGCCGCCGAGCGGGAGGGCCCGACCGGGGAGCTGTTTTTT.

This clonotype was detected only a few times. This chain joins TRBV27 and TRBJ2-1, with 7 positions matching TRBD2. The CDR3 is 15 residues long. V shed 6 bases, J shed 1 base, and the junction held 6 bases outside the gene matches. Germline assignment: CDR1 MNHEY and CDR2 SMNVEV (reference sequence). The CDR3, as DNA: TGTGCCAGCAGCTCCGAAGCGGGATCCTACAATGAGCAGTTCTTC. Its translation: CASSSEAGSYNEQFF.

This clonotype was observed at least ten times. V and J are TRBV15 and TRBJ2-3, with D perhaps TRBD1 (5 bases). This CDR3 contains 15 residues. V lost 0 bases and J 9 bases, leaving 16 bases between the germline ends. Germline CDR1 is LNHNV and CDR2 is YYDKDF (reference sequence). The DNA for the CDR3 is TGTGCCACCAGCAGAGAGCCCTCTGGGGCATTCACGCAGTATTTT. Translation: CATSREPSGAFTQYF.

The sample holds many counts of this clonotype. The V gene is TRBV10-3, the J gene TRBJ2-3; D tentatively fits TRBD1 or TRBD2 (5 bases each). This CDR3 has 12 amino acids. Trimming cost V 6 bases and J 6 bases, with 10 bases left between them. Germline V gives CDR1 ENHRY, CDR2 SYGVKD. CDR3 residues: CAISGTSDTQYF. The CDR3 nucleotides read TGTGCCATCAGCGGGACCTCGGATACGCAGTATTTT.

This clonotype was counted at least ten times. The CDR3 reads CSAERRTGSTDTQYF. CDR3 in DNA: TGCAGTGCCGAGAGAAGGACAGGTAGCACAGATACGCAGTATTTT. This sequence joins TRBV20-1 and TRBJ2-3, with 7 bases aligning to TRBD1. After removal of 6 bases from V and 0 bases from J, the junction contained 9 bases not matched to a gene. The CDR3 totals 15 residues. Germline V gene data show CDR1 as DFQATT and CDR2 as SNEGSKA (reference sequence).

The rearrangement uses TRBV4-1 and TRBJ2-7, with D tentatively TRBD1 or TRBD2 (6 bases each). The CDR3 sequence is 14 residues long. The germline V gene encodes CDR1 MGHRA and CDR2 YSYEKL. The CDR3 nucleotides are TGCGCCTGCAGCCAATGGAGGGGGAGCTACGAGCAGTACGTC. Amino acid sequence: CACSQWRGSYEQYV.

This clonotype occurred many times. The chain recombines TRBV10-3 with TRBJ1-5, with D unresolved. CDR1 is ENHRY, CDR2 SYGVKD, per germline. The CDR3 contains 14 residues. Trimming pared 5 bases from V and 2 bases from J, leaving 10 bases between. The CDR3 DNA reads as TGTGCCATCAGTTGGACCCATGGCAATCAGCCCCAGCATTTT. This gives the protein CAISWTHGNQPQHF.

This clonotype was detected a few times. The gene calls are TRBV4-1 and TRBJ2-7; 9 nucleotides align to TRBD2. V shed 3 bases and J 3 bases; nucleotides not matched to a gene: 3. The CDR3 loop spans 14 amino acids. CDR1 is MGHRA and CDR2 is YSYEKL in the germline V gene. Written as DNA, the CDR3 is TGCGCCAGCAGCCAGACGACTAGCGGCTACGAGCAGTACGTC. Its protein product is CASSQTTSGYEQYV.

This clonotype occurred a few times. The CDR3 protein is CAWSPSDRGAFF. The CDR3 nucleotides read TGTGCCTGGAGTCCGAGCGACAGGGGAGCTTTCTTT. V gene TRBV30 combines with J gene TRBJ1-1; 8 bases fit TRBD1. Germline CDR1 reads GTSNPN; CDR2 reads SVGIG (reference sequence). The CDR3 is 12 residues long. After removal of 2 bases from V and 10 bases from J, the junction contained 6 bases not matched to a gene.

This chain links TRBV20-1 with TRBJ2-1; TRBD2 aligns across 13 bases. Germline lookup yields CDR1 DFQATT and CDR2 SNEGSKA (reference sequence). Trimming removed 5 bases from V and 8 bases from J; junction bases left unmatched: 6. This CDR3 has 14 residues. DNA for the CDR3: TGCAGTGCTGGAGGACTAGCGGGAGTAGATGAGCAGTTCTTC. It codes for CSAGGLAGVDEQFF.

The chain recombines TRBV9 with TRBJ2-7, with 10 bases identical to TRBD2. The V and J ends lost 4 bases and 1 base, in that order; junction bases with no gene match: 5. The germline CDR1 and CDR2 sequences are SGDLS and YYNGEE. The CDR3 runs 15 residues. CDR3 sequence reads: CASSSTSGTSYEQYF. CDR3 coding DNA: TGTGCCAGCAGCTCCACTAGCGGGACATCCTACGAGCAGTACTTC. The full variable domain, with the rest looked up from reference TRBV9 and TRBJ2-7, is DSGVTQTPKHLITATGQRVTLRCSPRSGDLSVYWYQQSLDQGLQFLIQYYNGEERAKGNILERFSAQQFPDLHSELNLSSLELGDSALYFCASSSTSGTSYEQYFGPGTRLTVT.

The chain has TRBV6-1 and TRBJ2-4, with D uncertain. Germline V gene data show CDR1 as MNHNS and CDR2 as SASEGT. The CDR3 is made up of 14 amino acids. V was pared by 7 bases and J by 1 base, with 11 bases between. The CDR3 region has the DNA TGTGCCAGCAAGATCCGCTGGGCCAAAAACATTCAGTACTTC. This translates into CASKIRWAKNIQYF.

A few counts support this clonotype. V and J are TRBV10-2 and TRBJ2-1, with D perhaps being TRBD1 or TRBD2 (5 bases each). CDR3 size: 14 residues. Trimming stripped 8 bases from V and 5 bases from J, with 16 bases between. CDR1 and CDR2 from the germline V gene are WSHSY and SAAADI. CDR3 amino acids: CASYWDPRDNEQFF. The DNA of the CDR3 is TGCGCCAGCTACTGGGACCCTCGGGACAATGAGCAGTTCTTC.

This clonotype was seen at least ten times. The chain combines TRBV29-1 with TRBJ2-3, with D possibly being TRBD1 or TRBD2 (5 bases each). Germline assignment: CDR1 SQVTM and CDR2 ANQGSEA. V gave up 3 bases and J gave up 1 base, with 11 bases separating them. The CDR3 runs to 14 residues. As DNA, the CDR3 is TGCAGCGTTGACTGGGGGAGAGGCACAGATACGCAGTATTTT. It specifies CSVDWGRGTDTQYF.

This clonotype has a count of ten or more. The CDR3 bases are TGTGCCACCAGTGATCGAGGAGATACGCAGTATTTT. Protein product: CATSDRGDTQYF. The rearrangement links TRBV24-1 to TRBJ2-3; D remains ambiguous. The V and J ends lost 3 bases and 5 bases respectively, with 5 bases between them. Germline V gene sequence: CDR1 KGHDR, CDR2 SFDVKD. The CDR3 is 12 amino acids.

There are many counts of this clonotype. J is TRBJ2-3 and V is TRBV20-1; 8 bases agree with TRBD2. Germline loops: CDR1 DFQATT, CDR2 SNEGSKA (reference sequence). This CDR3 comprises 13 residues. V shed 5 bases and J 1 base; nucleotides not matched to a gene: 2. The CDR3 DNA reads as TGCAGTGCTCCGACTAGCGGCACAGATACGCAGTATTTT. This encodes CSAPTSGTDTQYF.

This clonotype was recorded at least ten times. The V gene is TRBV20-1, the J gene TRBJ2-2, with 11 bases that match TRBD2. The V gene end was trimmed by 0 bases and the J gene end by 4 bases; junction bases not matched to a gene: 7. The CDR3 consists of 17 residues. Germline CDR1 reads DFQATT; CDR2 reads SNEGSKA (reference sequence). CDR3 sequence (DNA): TGCAGTGCTAGAGAAGTACTAGCGGGAGTCGGCACCGGGGAGCTGTTTTTT. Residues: CSAREVLAGVGTGELFF.

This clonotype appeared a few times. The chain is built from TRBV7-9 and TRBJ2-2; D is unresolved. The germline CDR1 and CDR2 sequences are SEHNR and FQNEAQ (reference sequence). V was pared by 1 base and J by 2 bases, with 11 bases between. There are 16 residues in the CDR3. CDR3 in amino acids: CASSLVIEENTGELFF. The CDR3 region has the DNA TGTGCCAGCAGCTTAGTTATAGAGGAAAACACCGGGGAGCTGTTTTTT.

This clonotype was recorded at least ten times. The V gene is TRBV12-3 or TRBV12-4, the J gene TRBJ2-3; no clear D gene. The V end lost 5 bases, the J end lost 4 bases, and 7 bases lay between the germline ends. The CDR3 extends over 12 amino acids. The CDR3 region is CASSHHPDTQYF. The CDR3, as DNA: TGTGCCAGCAGTCATCACCCAGATACGCAGTATTTT.

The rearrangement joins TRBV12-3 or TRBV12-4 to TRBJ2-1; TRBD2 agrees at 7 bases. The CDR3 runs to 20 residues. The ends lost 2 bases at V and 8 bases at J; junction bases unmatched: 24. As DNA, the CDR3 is TGTGCCAGCAGTTTATCGGGGGGAACCGGGGAGCCGCGGATTTTTGATGAGCAGTTCTTC. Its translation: CASSLSGGTGEPRIFDEQFF.

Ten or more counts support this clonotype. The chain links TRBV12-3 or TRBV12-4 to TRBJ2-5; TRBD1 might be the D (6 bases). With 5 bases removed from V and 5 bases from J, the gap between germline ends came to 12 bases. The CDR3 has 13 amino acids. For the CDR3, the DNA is TGTGCCAGCAGTCCTCAGGGGAGTGAGACCCAGTACTTC. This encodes CASSPQGSETQYF.

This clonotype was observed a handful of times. The CDR3 protein is CASSELNTYEQYV. The CDR3 DNA follows: TGTGCCAGCAGTGAACTAAATACCTACGAGCAGTACGTC. V gene TRBV6-1 combines with J gene TRBJ2-7; D is ambiguous. Deletions cut 2 bases from V and 2 bases from J, with 7 bases between. The CDR3 is 13 amino acids. CDR1 and CDR2 (germline): MNHNS, SASEGT.

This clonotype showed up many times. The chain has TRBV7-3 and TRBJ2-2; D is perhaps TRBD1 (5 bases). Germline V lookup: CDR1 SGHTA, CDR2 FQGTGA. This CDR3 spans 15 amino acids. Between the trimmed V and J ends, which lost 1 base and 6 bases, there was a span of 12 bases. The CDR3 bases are TGTGCCAGCAGCTTAAGCGCAGGGTTTGCCGGGGAGCTGTTTTTT. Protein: CASSLSAGFAGELFF.

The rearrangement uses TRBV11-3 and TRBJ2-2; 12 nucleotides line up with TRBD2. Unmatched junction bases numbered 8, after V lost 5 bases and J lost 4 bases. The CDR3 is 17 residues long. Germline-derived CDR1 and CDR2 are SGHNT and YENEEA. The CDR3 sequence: CASSPRPGLAGTGELFF. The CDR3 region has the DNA TGTGCCAGCAGCCCACGTCCGGGACTAGCGGGCACCGGGGAGCTGTTTTTT.

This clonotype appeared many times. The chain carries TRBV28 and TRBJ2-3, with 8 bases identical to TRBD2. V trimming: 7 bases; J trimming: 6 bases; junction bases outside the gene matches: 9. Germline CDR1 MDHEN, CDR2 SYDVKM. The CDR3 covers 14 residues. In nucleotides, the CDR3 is TGTGCCAGCAACCTCGGGGGGGCTAGGGATACGCAGTATTTT. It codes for CASNLGGARDTQYF.

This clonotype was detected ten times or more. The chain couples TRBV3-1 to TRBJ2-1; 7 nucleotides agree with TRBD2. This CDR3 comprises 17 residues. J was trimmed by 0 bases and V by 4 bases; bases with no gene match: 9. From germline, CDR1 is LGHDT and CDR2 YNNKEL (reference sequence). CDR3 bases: TGTGCCAGCAGCCCAAGCCGGGAGGATCTCTCCTACAATGAGCAGTTCTTC. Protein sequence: CASSPSREDLSYNEQFF.

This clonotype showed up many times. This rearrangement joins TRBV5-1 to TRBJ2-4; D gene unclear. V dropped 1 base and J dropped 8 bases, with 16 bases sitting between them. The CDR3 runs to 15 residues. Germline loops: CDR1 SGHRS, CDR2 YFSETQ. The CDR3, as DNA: TGCGCCAGCAGCTTGTTCGGCCAGGACGTTGACATTCAGTACTTC. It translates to CASSLFGQDVDIQYF.

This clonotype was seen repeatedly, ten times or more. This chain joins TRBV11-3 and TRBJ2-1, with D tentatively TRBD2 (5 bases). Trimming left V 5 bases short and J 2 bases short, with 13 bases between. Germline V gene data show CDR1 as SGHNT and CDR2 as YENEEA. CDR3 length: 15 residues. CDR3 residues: CASSPEAPTYNEQFF. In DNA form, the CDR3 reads TGTGCCAGCAGCCCGGAGGCTCCTACCTACAATGAGCAGTTCTTC.